Listed here is a single T cell receptor beta chain. Its target is not known. Primers for the PCR totalled 60 Vbeta and 13 Jbeta. The assay was immunoSEQ multiplex PCR, and TCRdb's table has in-frame clones only and misses some. Of about 130,000 clones in the sample, about 80% were seen once. The sample belongs to a study of cytomegalovirus exposure and HLA in healthy donors. Germline-derived CDR1 and CDR2 are MDHEN and SYDVKM. CDR3 size: 16 residues. V gave up 10 bases and J gave up 10 bases; unmatched junction bases: 19. Study-wide findings and caveats: Later on, analysis showed that most CMV-associated TCR beta chains appeared to be HLA-restricted. Certain sequence variants were highly shared and formed a cluster, and this cluster was likely a sequencing artifact. In vitro confirmation showed a few CMV-associated chains to be CMV antigen specific. Listed as cytomegalovirus-associated were 150 to 200 TCR beta chains.

The source material was PBMCs. This clonotype originated in a girl aged 2-10 years in good health and CMV-seronegative. The J gene is TRBJ2-1, the V gene TRBV28; 10 bases align to TRBD2. The CDR3 sequence: CATEKLPGLASGEQFF. In nucleotides, the CDR3 is TGTGCCACCGAAAAGCTACCGGGACTAGCGTCCGGAGAGCAGTTCTTC.